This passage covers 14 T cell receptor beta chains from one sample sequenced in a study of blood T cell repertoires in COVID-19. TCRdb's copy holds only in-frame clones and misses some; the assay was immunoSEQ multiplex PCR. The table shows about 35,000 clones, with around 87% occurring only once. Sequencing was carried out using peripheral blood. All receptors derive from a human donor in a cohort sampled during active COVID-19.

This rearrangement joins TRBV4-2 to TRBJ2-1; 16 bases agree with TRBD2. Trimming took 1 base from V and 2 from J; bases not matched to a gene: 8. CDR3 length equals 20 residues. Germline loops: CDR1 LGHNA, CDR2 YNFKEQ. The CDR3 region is CASSQAPGLAGGRAYNEQFF. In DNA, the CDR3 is TGTGCCAGCAGCCAAGCGCCGGGACTAGCGGGGGGGCGTGCCTACAATGAGCAGTTCTTC.

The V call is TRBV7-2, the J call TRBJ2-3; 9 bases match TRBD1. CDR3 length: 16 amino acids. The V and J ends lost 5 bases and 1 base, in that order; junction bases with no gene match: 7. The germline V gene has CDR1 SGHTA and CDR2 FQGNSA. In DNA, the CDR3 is TGTGCCAGCAGCGTAACAGGGGGCTCTCGCACAGATACGCAGTATTTT. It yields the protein CASSVTGGSRTDTQYF. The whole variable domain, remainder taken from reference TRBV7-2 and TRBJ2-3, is GAGVSQSPSNKVTEKGKDVELRCDPISGHTALYWYRQSLGQGLEFLIYFQGNSAPDKSGLPSDRFSAERTGGSVSTLTIQRTQQEDSAVYLCASSVTGGSRTDTQYFGPGTRLTVL.

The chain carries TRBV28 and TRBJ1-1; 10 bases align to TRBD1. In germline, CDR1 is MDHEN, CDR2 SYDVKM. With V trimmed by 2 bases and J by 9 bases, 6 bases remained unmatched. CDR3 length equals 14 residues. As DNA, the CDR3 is TGTGCCAGCAGTTTAGAGGACAGGGGGGTTCAAGCTTTCTTT. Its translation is CASSLEDRGVQAFF.

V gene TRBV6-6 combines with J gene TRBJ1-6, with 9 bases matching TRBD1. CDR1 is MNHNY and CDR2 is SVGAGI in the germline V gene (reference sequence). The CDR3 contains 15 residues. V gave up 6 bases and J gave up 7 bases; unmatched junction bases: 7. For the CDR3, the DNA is TGTGCCAGCAGCAAAACCGGGACAGGGAATTCACCCCTCCACTTT. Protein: CASSKTGTGNSPLHF.

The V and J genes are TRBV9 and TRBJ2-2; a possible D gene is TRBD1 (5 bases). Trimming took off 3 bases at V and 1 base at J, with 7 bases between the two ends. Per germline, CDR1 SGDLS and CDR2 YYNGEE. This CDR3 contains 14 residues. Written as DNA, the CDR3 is TGTGCCAGCAGCGCCGGACAGAACACCGGGGAGCTGTTTTTT. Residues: CASSAGQNTGELFF.

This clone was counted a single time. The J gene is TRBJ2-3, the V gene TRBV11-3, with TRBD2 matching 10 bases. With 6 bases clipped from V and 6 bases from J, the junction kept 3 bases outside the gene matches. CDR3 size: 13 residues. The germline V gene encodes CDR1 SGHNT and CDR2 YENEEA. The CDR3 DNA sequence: TGTGCCAGCAGTGGGACTAGCGCGGATACGCAGTATTTT. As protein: CASSGTSADTQYF.

The CDR3 region has the DNA TGCGCCAGCAGTGAGTCAAGTTGGGACAGGGGGCCGCTCGTAGAGACCCAGTACTTC. As protein: CASSESSWDRGPLVETQYF. The chain joins TRBV10-1 to TRBJ2-5, with 12 positions matching TRBD1. Germline V CDR1 and CDR2: WNHNN, SYGVQD (reference sequence). This CDR3 is built from 19 residues. The junction had 12 bases not matched to a gene; V was cut back by 0 bases and J by 4 bases.

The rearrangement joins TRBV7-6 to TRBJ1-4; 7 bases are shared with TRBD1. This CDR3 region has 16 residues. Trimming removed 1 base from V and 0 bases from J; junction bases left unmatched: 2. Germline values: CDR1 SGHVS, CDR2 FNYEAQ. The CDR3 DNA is TGTGCCAGCAGCTTAGGGACAGGAGCAACTAATGAAAAACTGTTTTTT. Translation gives CASSLGTGATNEKLFF.

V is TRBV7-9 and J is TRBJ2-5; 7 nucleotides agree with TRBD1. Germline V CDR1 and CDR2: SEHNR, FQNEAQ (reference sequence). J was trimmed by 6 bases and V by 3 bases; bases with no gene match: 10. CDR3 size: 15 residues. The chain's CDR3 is CASSLETGLVKTQYF. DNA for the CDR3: TGTGCCAGCAGCTTGGAGACAGGGCTGGTAAAGACCCAGTACTTC.

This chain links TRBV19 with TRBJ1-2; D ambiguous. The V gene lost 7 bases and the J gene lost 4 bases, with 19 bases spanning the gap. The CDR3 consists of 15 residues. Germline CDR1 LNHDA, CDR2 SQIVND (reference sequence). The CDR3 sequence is CASIVSTLGGYGYTF. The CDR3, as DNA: TGTGCCAGTATAGTCTCGACCCTCGGCGGCTATGGCTACACCTTC.

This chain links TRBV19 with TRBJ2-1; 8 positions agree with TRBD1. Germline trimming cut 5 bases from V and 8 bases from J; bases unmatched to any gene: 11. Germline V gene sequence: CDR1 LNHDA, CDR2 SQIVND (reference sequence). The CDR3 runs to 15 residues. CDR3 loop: CASSLGTGMVDEQFF. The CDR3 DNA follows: TGTGCCAGTAGTCTCGGGACAGGTATGGTGGATGAGCAGTTCTTC.

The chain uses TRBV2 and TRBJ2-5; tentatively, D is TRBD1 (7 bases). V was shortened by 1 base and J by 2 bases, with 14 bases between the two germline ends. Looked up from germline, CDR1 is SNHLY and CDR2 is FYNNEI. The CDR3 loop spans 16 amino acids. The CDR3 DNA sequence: TGTGCCAGCAGTGAAGGCTGGAGGGGGCGTCAAGAGACCCAGTACTTC. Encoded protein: CASSEGWRGRQETQYF.

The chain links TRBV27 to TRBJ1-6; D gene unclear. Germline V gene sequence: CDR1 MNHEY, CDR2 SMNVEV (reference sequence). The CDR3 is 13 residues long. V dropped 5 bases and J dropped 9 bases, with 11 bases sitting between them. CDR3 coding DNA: TGTGCCAGCAGTAAGAGGGCGGGTTCACCCCTCCACTTT. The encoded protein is CASSKRAGSPLHF.

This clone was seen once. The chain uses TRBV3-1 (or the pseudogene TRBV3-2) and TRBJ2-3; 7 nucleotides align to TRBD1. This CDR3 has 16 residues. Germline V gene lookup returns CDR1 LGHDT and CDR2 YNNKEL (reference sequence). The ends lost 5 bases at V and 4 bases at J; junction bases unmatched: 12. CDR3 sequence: CASSSRVSGGSDTQYF. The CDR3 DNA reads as TGTGCCAGCAGCAGCCGTGTGTCAGGGGGTTCAGATACGCAGTATTTT.